Below, 21 T cell receptor beta chains from the same sample are listed, as sequenced in a study of PD-1 blockade in classical Hodgkin lymphoma. This table comes from immunoSEQ multiplex PCR, and its TCRdb copy is limited to in-frame clones, with some not included. Altogether roughly 8,000 clones are present, approximately 90% being singletons, with the ten largest covering around 35%. Time point here: cycle 4 day 1 (C4D1), after around six weeks of nivolumab. Following autologous stem cell transplantation, relapse occurred in every patient, and exposure to brentuximab vedotin varied. The sequences come from peripheral blood mononuclear cells (PBMCs), collected before the fourth cycle of nivolumab. The source is a human donor with classical Hodgkin lymphoma.

This chain joins TRBV6-1 and TRBJ2-7; D is perhaps TRBD2 (6 bases). V was trimmed by 1 base and J by 2 bases, leaving 12 bases between them. CDR1 is MNHNS, CDR2 SASEGT, per germline. The CDR3 is 15 amino acids. Written as DNA, the CDR3 is TGTGCCAGCAGTGAAGGAGGCGGGAAGACCTACGAGCAGTACTTC. Translating it yields CASSEGGGKTYEQYF.

The chain couples TRBV9 to TRBJ2-1; D perhaps matches TRBD2 (5 bases). CDR1 and CDR2 from the germline V gene are SGDLS and YYNGEE. Trimming cost V 3 bases and J 2 bases, with 12 bases left between them. The CDR3 length is 15 residues. CDR3 sequence: CASSGPDLAYNEQFF. In DNA form, the CDR3 reads TGTGCCAGCAGCGGCCCGGACTTAGCCTACAATGAGCAGTTCTTC. Variable domain in full (rest from reference TRBV9 and TRBJ2-1): DSGVTQTPKHLITATGQRVTLRCSPRSGDLSVYWYQQSLDQGLQFLIQYYNGEERAKGNILERFSAQQFPDLHSELNLSSLELGDSALYFCASSGPDLAYNEQFFGPGTRLTVL.

The sample holds a few counts of this clone. The genes are TRBV7-8 and TRBJ2-1; a weak D match, TRBD2 (6 bases). The CDR3 runs to 12 residues. The V and J ends lost 5 bases and 8 bases respectively, with 10 bases between them. Germline values: CDR1 SGHVS, CDR2 FQNEAQ. CDR3 sequence (DNA): TGTGCCAGCAGCCGATCGGGGGATGAGCAGTTCTTC. This translates into CASSRSGDEQFF.

The chain's CDR3 is CASSQERDAGELFF. The CDR3 DNA reads TGTGCCAGCAGCCAAGAGAGGGATGCCGGGGAGCTGTTTTTT. The chain uses TRBV4-2 and TRBJ2-2, with D possibly matching TRBD2 (5 bases). From germline, CDR1 is LGHNA and CDR2 YNFKEQ. This CDR3 is 14 amino acids long. Trimming cost V 0 bases and J 6 bases, with 8 bases left between them.

This chain uses TRBV6-5 with TRBJ2-1, with D perhaps TRBD2 (5 bases). Germline values: CDR1 MNHEY, CDR2 SVGAGI. The germline V and J ends were trimmed by 9 bases and 10 bases, with 19 bases remaining between them. This CDR3 has 13 amino acids. The CDR3 loop reads CASSASLIYEQFF. CDR3 nucleotides: TGTGCCAGTTCAGCTAGCTTAATATACGAGCAGTTCTTC.

The chain combines TRBV27 with TRBJ2-1, with TRBD2 matching over 10 bases. CDR3 size: 18 residues. V shed 4 bases and J 6 bases; nucleotides not matched to a gene: 15. Germline V gene sequence: CDR1 MNHEY, CDR2 SMNVEV (reference sequence). This CDR3 reads CASSSPVASGRWINEQFF. The DNA of the CDR3 is TGTGCCAGCAGTTCCCCCGTGGCTAGCGGGAGATGGATCAATGAGCAGTTCTTC.

The CDR3 DNA reads TGTGCCAGCAGCCTGGGACAGGGCGTCGAGCAGTACTTC. It encodes CASSLGQGVEQYF. The chain uses TRBV5-6 and TRBJ2-7, with TRBD1 matching over 9 bases. Germline assignment: CDR1 SGHDT and CDR2 YYEEEE. With 4 bases clipped from V and 6 bases from J, the junction kept 5 bases outside the gene matches. The CDR3 spans 13 residues.

The rearrangement uses TRBV2 and TRBJ2-1; 10 bases match TRBD2. The germline CDR1 and CDR2 sequences are SNHLY and FYNNEI. The V and J ends lost 6 bases and 3 bases, in that order; junction bases with no gene match: 5. This CDR3 comprises 15 residues. CDR3 region: CASRTGLAHYNEQFF. Written as DNA, the CDR3 is TGTGCCAGCAGAACGGGACTAGCGCACTACAATGAGCAGTTCTTC.

The chain links TRBV19 to TRBJ2-3; D is unresolved. CDR3 length: 15 amino acids. V lost 4 bases, J lost 1 base, and 12 bases lay in between. From germline, CDR1 is LNHDA and CDR2 SQIVND (reference sequence). For the CDR3, the DNA is TGTGCCAGTAGTAGAGGCCCCGAGGGCACAGATACGCAGTATTTT. It encodes CASSRGPEGTDTQYF. Combining the CDR3 with reference TRBV19 and TRBJ2-3 gives the whole variable domain DGGITQSPKYLFRKEGQNVTLSCEQNLNHDAMYWYRQDPGQGLRLIYYSQIVNDFQKGDIAEGYSVSREKKESFPLTVTSAQKNPTAFYLCASSRGPEGTDTQYFGPGTRLTVL.

V gene TRBV29-1 combines with J gene TRBJ2-1; 8 bases fit TRBD2. After removal of 0 bases from V and 10 bases from J, the junction contained 2 bases not matched to a gene. CDR3 size: 12 residues. Looked up from germline, CDR1 is SQVTM and CDR2 is ANQGSEA. In DNA form, the CDR3 reads TGCAGCGTTGAAGAGAAGCGGGAGGAGCAGTTCTTC. Translating gives CSVEEKREEQFF.

This clone was detected once. V usage is TRBV19 and J usage is TRBJ2-1; 9 bases fit TRBD2. Germline loops: CDR1 LNHDA, CDR2 SQIVND (reference sequence). The V gene end was trimmed by 5 bases and the J gene end by 5 bases; junction bases not matched to a gene: 7. The CDR3 is 15 residues long. CDR3 region: CASSVSGSRNNEQFF. The CDR3 nucleotides are TGTGCCAGTAGTGTTAGCGGGAGTCGCAACAATGAGCAGTTCTTC.

This rearrangement joins TRBV28 to TRBJ2-1, with TRBD1 as a possible D gene (6 bases). The V end was cut by 8 bases, the J end by 9 bases, with 17 bases between. The CDR3 is 13 amino acids. Germline V gives CDR1 MDHEN, CDR2 SYDVKM. For the CDR3, the DNA is TGTGCCAGCCGGGCAGGGGTAGTGTCTGAGCAGTTCTTC. This sequence encodes CASRAGVVSEQFF.

The rearrangement links TRBV27 to TRBJ1-6; no definite D call. CDR1 and CDR2 (germline): MNHEY, SMNVEV (reference sequence). The CDR3 runs 15 residues. Trimming took 1 base from V and 3 from J, leaving 7 bases between them. CDR3: CASSLYGSYNSPLHF. CDR3 bases: TGTGCCAGCAGTTTATATGGGAGCTATAATTCACCCCTCCACTTT.

This clone was observed a single time. The chain couples TRBV30 to TRBJ2-1; TRBD2 is a possible D gene (6 bases). Germline lookup yields CDR1 GTSNPN and CDR2 SVGIG (reference sequence). The CDR3 sequence is 12 residues long. Trimming removed 4 bases from V and 7 bases from J, with 11 bases in between. Written as DNA, the CDR3 is TGTGCCTGGATGGGGGGATTGAATGAGCAGTTCTTC. The encoded protein is CAWMGGLNEQFF.

The chain has TRBV9 and TRBJ1-4, with TRBD1 matching over 7 bases. The CDR3 contains 15 residues. The V gene end was trimmed by 4 bases and the J gene end by 3 bases; junction bases not matched to a gene: 6. Germline CDR1 SGDLS, CDR2 YYNGEE. The CDR3 DNA follows: TGTGCCAGCAGCACGGGGGACAGAGCTAATGAAAAACTGTTTTTT. It encodes CASSTGDRANEKLFF.

CDR3 sequence: CASSQDTQFGEQYF. CDR3 in DNA: TGCGCCAGCAGCCAAGACACCCAGTTCGGCGAGCAGTACTTC. The chain uses TRBV4-3 and TRBJ2-7; no firm D call. Trimming left V 0 bases short and J 6 bases short, with 12 bases between. This CDR3 spans 14 amino acids. The germline V gene has CDR1 LGHNA and CDR2 YSLEER.

The V call is TRBV6-1, the J call TRBJ2-1, with 7 bases that match TRBD2. V lost 6 bases and J lost 0; bases outside the gene matches: 5. Germline CDR1 reads MNHNS; CDR2 reads SASEGT. The CDR3 spans 15 residues. CDR3 nucleotides: TGTGCCAGCAGCCGCCCTAGCGGCTCCTACAATGAGCAGTTCTTC. Its protein product is CASSRPSGSYNEQFF.

CDR3 in amino acids: CASSPTDTDTQYF. CDR3 sequence (DNA): TGCGCCAGCAGCCCTACCGACACAGATACGCAGTATTTT. The rearrangement uses TRBV4-1 and TRBJ2-3; the D is unclear. Trimming took 4 bases from V and 2 from J, leaving 7 bases between them. The CDR3 spans 13 residues. CDR1 and CDR2 (germline): MGHRA, YSYEKL.

V usage is TRBV6-5 and J usage is TRBJ1-1; D uncertain. With 2 bases removed from V and 3 bases from J, the gap between germline ends came to 13 bases. CDR1 is MNHEY, CDR2 SVGAGI, per germline. There are 15 residues in the CDR3. Here the CDR3 reads CASSYDGPKDTEAFF. Here the CDR3 DNA reads TGTGCCAGCAGTTACGACGGGCCTAAGGACACTGAAGCTTTCTTT.

The V and J genes are TRBV6-5 and TRBJ2-2; D might be TRBD1 (6 bases). Trimming took off 6 bases at V and 0 bases at J, with 11 bases between the two ends. Germline loops: CDR1 MNHEY, CDR2 SVGAGI. The CDR3 length is 15 residues. The CDR3 region has the DNA TGTGCCAGCAGGAGGGACAACGCGAACACCGGGGAGCTGTTTTTT. Translating it yields CASRRDNANTGELFF.

The rearrangement joins TRBV10-1 to TRBJ2-7; tentatively, D is TRBD2 (5 bases). The CDR3 is 14 residues long. Germline loops: CDR1 WNHNN, CDR2 SYGVQD (reference sequence). Trimming left V 3 bases short and J 0 bases short, with 9 bases between. The DNA of the CDR3 is TGCGCCAGCAGTGACCACCGGGGCTCCTACGAGCAGTACTTC. It translates to CASSDHRGSYEQYF.